These 11 T cell receptor beta chains were sequenced from one sample in a study of cytomegalovirus exposure and HLA in healthy donors. This PCR relied on a set of 60 Vbeta primers and 13 Jbeta primers. Measured with immunoSEQ multiplex PCR; TCRdb has only the in-frame clones, and not every one. Of tens of thousands of clones in the sample, 75% to 85% were seen once. Material for sequencing was PBMCs. These receptors were obtained from a man in his fifties in good health and CMV-seropositive.

This rearrangement joins TRBV2 to TRBJ2-7, with 7 bases that match TRBD2. The CDR3 totals 14 residues. V gave up 0 bases and J gave up 5 bases; unmatched junction bases: 4. Per germline, CDR1 SNHLY and CDR2 FYNNEI. CDR3 sequence reads: CASSEAGGFDEQYF. The CDR3 nucleotides are TGTGCCAGCAGTGAAGCGGGGGGGTTCGACGAGCAGTACTTC.

This clone showed up just once. The V call is TRBV7-3, the J call TRBJ2-5; possibly TRBD1 for D (6 bases). Gene TRBJ2-7 matches the end of the DNA better, so the J call may be wrong. Looked up from germline, CDR1 is SGHTA and CDR2 is FQGTGA. CDR3 size: 13 residues. CDR3 in DNA: TGTGCCAGCAGCCCCCAACAGGGCTACGAGCAGTACTTC. It specifies CASSPQQGYEQYF.

The chain uses TRBV19 and TRBJ1-3; D ambiguous. CDR1 is LNHDA, CDR2 SQIVND, per germline (reference sequence). The CDR3 totals 17 residues. V was shortened by 3 bases and J by 0 bases, with 15 bases between the two germline ends. CDR3 sequence reads: CASSIRAATSSGNTIYF. The CDR3, as DNA: TGTGCCAGTAGTATCCGAGCGGCTACGAGCTCTGGAAACACCATATATTTT.

The V call is TRBV4-1, the J call TRBJ2-3, with D possibly matching TRBD2 (5 bases). Per the germline V gene, CDR1 is MGHRA and CDR2 is YSYEKL. CDR3 length: 15 amino acids. V dropped 0 bases and J dropped 5 bases, with 12 bases sitting between them. CDR3: CASSQEDGNGDTQYF. CDR3 DNA: TGCGCCAGCAGCCAAGAGGACGGGAACGGAGATACGCAGTATTTT.

As for this clone: At one of its ends the junction is not consistent with the germline gene, which may arise from a read error. The DNA of the CDR3 is TGCAGCGTTTTCACGGACACCAATCAGCCCCAGCCTTTT. It yields the protein CSVFTDTNQPQPF. V and J are TRBV29-1 and TRBJ1-5, with D possibly TRBD1 on 5 matching bases. Germline lookup yields CDR1 SQVTM and CDR2 ANQGSEA. This CDR3 region has 13 residues.

This clone has only a few counts. The chain joins TRBV6-6 to TRBJ1-2; perhaps TRBD1 as D (5 bases). CDR3 size: 15 residues. The germline V gene has CDR1 MNHNY and CDR2 SVGAGI (reference sequence). V lost 6 bases and J lost 8, with 22 bases in between. For the CDR3, the DNA is TGTGCCAGCAGCCGGGGGGACGGTGTCGGTGGGGGCTACACCTTC. It encodes CASSRGDGVGGGYTF.

The genes are TRBV18 and TRBJ2-5; D ambiguous. Trimming shortened V by 3 bases and J by 2 bases, and 7 bases separated the two germline ends. CDR1 KGHSH and CDR2 LQKENI come from the germline V gene. The CDR3 runs to 13 residues. The CDR3 spells CASSPSVQETQYF. In DNA, the CDR3 is TGTGCCAGCTCACCGTCCGTACAAGAGACCCAGTACTTC.

The V call is TRBV5-5, the J call TRBJ1-2; TRBD1 might be the D (6 bases). V was shortened by 3 bases and J by 4 bases, with 13 bases between the two germline ends. Germline V gene lookup returns CDR1 SGHKS and CDR2 YYEKEE (reference sequence). This CDR3 contains 14 residues. The CDR3 sequence: CASSSTGSTYGYTF. The CDR3 nucleotides read TGTGCCAGCAGCTCGACAGGATCGACCTATGGCTACACCTTC. Full variable domain (missing parts from reference TRBV5-5 and TRBJ1-2): DAGVTQSPTHLIKTRGQQVTLRCSPISGHKSVSWYQQVLGQGPQFIFQYYEKEERGRGNFPDRFSARQFPNYSSELNVNALLLGDSALYLCASSSTGSTYGYTFGSGTRLTVV.

This CDR3 is CATQYRPGRGKWDYGYTF. CDR3 sequence (DNA): TGTGCCACCCAGTATAGACCGGGTAGGGGAAAGTGGGACTATGGCTACACCTTC. The chain combines TRBV19 with TRBJ1-2, with D possibly matching TRBD1 (5 bases). Germline loops: CDR1 LNHDA, CDR2 SQIVND (reference sequence). V gave up 10 bases and J gave up 3 bases, with 30 bases separating them. This CDR3 is built from 18 residues. The entire variable domain, with the rest obtained from reference TRBV19 and TRBJ1-2, is as follows: DGGITQSPKYLFRKEGQNVTLSCEQNLNHDAMYWYRQDPGQGLRLIYYSQIVNDFQKGDIAEGYSVSREKKESFPLTVTSAQKNPTAFYLCATQYRPGRGKWDYGYTFGSGTRLTVV.

On this clone itself: This same CDR3 is encoded by further DNA sequences in the sample. Here the CDR3 reads CAWSARAYEQYF. The CDR3 DNA reads as TGTGCCTGGAGCGCCAGGGCCTACGAGCAGTACTTC. The rearrangement joins TRBV30 to TRBJ2-7; weak D call: TRBD1 (5 bases). The CDR3 is made up of 12 amino acids. The germline V and J ends were trimmed by 3 bases and 2 bases, with 8 bases remaining between them. Germline V gene sequence: CDR1 GTSNPN, CDR2 SVGIG (reference sequence).

The V gene is TRBV7-8, the J gene TRBJ1-3; D is unresolved. Between the trimmed V and J ends, which lost 1 base and 8 bases, there was a span of 15 bases. CDR1 is SGHVS and CDR2 is FQNEAQ in the germline V gene. The CDR3 loop spans 15 amino acids. The CDR3 DNA reads TGTGCCAGCAGCTTAGGAGGGTCCGGCCTAGACACCATATATTTT. Residues: CASSLGGSGLDTIYF.